This T cell receptor beta chain was sequenced for a study of blood T cell repertoires in COVID-19. Study overall: PBMCs, B-cell-depleted T cells, or T cells provided the cDNA or gDNA that made up the material.

Per the original data handling: Estimation of nucleated cell counts was performed using reference gene primer amplification. Data came from immunoSEQ multiplex PCR; TCRdb stores just in-frame clones and leaves some out. V, J and clone size reflect that table, while D and trimming were determined from the DNA. The data show roughly 200,000 clones, with around 86% seen just once and 3.8% held by the top ten. This study enrolled people aged 18 to 89 from 24 US geographic areas. The study assigned cohorts using participant-reported clinical history. The V end lost 4 bases, the J end lost 7 bases, and 11 bases lay between the germline ends. Germline lookup yields CDR1 SQVTM and CDR2 ANQGSEA. This CDR3 has 12 residues.

The clonotype comes from a woman aged 40 to 50 with acute COVID-19. Sample: PBMCs or T cells enriched from blood (not recorded which). The chain links TRBV29-1 to TRBJ2-1; D is possibly TRBD1 (6 bases). CDR3 nucleotides: TGCAGCGTTGTAAGGACAGCGAATGAGCAGTTCTTC. This sequence encodes CSVVRTANEQFF.